This TCR beta chain was documented in a study of beta chain features in type 1 diabetes. The study's findings and limits: Among all four CD4+ subsets, Type 1 diabetes patients had TCRB CDR3s that were moderately but significantly shorter. Researchers reported that naive, central memory and Treg TCRB repertoires appeared more similar in patients than in healthy donors.

Purity (above 95%) was reached by all sorted populations. As for this clone: The antigen remains undetermined.

Expressed TCRB transcripts got sequenced, as all isolated RNA was reverse transcribed. TCRdb keeps only in-frame clones here, not all; method: immunoSEQ multiplex PCR. The sample records hundreds of thousands of clones, 7% to 10% being singletons. Sequencing input: central memory CD4+ T cells from blood. The TCR sequence derives from a man aged 25 to 40 with type 1 diabetes.

CDR3 region: CASSLGTVQETQYF. CDR3 DNA: TGTGCCAGCAGCTTAGGTACAGTTCAAGAGACCCAGTACTTC. This rearrangement joins TRBV7-2 to TRBJ2-5; D is undetermined. Germline V lookup: CDR1 SGHTA, CDR2 FQGNSA. This CDR3 region has 14 residues. Trimming left V 1 base short and J 2 bases short, with 8 bases between.